These T cell receptor beta chains were read from a single sample in a study of blood T cell repertoires in COVID-19. Sequencing used immunoSEQ multiplex PCR; TCRdb keeps in-frame clones, though not all of them. The repertoire has approximately 140,000 clones, around 80% of them found once; the top ten carry about 3.6%. The sample taken for sequencing was peripheral blood. All receptors come from a man in his sixties with acute or convalescent COVID-19. The CDR3 runs from the conserved cysteine through the conserved F or W. A D gene is named only where the DNA matches it firmly. Size is stated for part of the rows, as once, few or many counts, or as a class when the clone is expanded.

>TRBJ1-1|TRBV6-5|TRBD1|.
CASNRDRVNTEAFF
TGTGCCAGCAACCGGGACAGGGTGAACACTGAAGCTTTCTTT
>TRBJ1-3|TRBV29-1|.|few
CSVEAGPTGNTIYF
TGCAGCGTTGAGGCAGGGCCAACTGGAAACACCATATATTTT
>TRBJ2-5|TRBV7-3|TRBD2|.
CASSSSGQETQYF
TGTGCCAGCAGCTCTAGCGGCCAAGAGACCCAGTACTTC
>TRBJ1-5|TRBV18|TRBD1|.
CASSPGQGGNQPQHF
TGTGCCAGCTCACCGGGACAGGGGGGCAATCAGCCCCAGCATTTT
>TRBJ2-3|TRBV5-6|.|.
CASSLDRTTDTQYF
TGTGCCAGCAGCTTGGACAGGACGACAGATACGCAGTATTTT
>TRBJ1-1|TRBV30|.|.
CAWHRDTTHTEAFF
TGTGCCTGGCACCGGGACACGACACACACTGAAGCTTTCTTT
>TRBJ1-2|TRBV19|.|.
CASIIPGRGGYTF
TGTGCCAGTATTATCCCCGGACGGGGTGGCTACACCTTC
>TRBJ2-7|TRBV30|TRBD1|.
CAWSVDRGYEQYF
TGTGCCTGGAGTGTAGACAGGGGATACGAGCAGTACTTC
>TRBJ1-6|TRBV7-9|.|.
CASRGAGDNSPLHF
TGTGCCAGCAGAGGTGCAGGCGATAATTCACCCCTCCACTTT
>TRBJ2-2|TRBV5-6|TRBD2|.
CASIGTSVPSGELFF
TGTGCCAGCATCGGGACTAGCGTTCCCTCCGGGGAGCTGTTTTTT
>TRBJ2-7|TRBV6-2/TRBV6-3|.|.
CASSKSGSSYEQYF
TGTGCCAGCAGCAAATCAGGGTCTTCCTACGAGCAGTACTTC
>TRBJ2-7|TRBV28|.|.
CASSSLSYEQYF
TGTGCCAGCAGTTCCCTGAGCTACGAGCAGTACTTC
>TRBJ1-6|TRBV9|TRBD1|.
CASSAGQGGNSPLHF
TGTGCCAGCAGCGCGGGACAGGGGGGGAATTCACCCCTCCACTTT
>TRBJ2-2|TRBV30|.|many
CACRVPNTGELFF
TGTGCCTGCAGGGTGCCGAACACCGGGGAGCTGTTTTTT
>TRBJ2-2|TRBV5-1|.|.
CASSSSAGELFF
TGCGCCAGCAGCTCGTCAGCCGGGGAGCTGTTTTTT
>TRBJ1-2|TRBV5-6|TRBD1|once
CASSWTGEGYYGYTF
TGTGCCAGCAGCTGGACAGGGGAGGGCTACTATGGCTACACCTTC
>TRBJ1-5|TRBV30|TRBD1|once
CAWSVPGTVWDQPQHF
TGTGCCTGGAGTGTACCGGGGACAGTATGGGATCAGCCCCAGCATTTT
>TRBJ2-3|TRBV7-9|TRBD2|.
CASSLNAPSAGNPPDTQYF
TGTGCCAGCAGCTTAAACGCTCCTTCAGCGGGAAATCCTCCAGATACGCAGTATTTT
>TRBJ2-1|TRBV2|TRBD2|.
CASRASGRTYNEQFF
TGTGCCAGCAGGGCAAGCGGGAGAACCTACAATGAGCAGTTCTTC
>TRBJ2-2|TRBV13|.|.
CASSLALYTGELFF
TGTGCCAGCAGCTTAGCACTCTACACCGGGGAGCTGTTTTTT
>TRBJ1-1|TRBV3-1/TRBV3-2|TRBD1|.
CASSQARTGFGNEAFF
TGTGCCAGCAGCCAAGCCAGGACAGGGTTTGGGAACGAAGCTTTCTTT
>TRBJ2-7|TRBV6-2/TRBV6-3|.|.
CASSREPPYEQYF
TGTGCCAGCAGTCGTGAGCCCCCCTACGAGCAGTACTTC
>TRBJ2-7|TRBV27|TRBD2|.
CASSLTGGTIDEQYF
TGTGCCAGCAGTTTAACGGGAGGGACGATCGACGAGCAGTACTTC
>TRBJ1-4|TRBV18|.|.
CASSPDFGANEKLFF
TGTGCCAGCTCACCGGACTTCGGTGCTAATGAAAAACTGTTTTTT
>TRBJ2-1|TRBV6-5|TRBD1|.
CASSRSTGTNEQFF
TGTGCCAGCAGTAGGTCGACAGGGACCAATGAGCAGTTCTTC
>TRBJ2-7|TRBV2|TRBD2|once
CASSVPSGGYEQYF
TGTGCCAGCAGTGTCCCTAGCGGGGGCTACGAGCAGTACTTC
>TRBJ1-1|TRBV11-3|TRBD1|.
CASSPQGASEAFF
TGTGCCAGCAGCCCGCAGGGGGCAAGCGAAGCTTTCTTT
>TRBJ1-1|TRBV27|.|.
CATPGGGRDTEAFF
TGTGCCACCCCTGGGGGGGGGCGAGACACTGAAGCTTTCTTT
>TRBJ1-1|TRBV7-2|.|.
CASSLLPQGAEAFF
TGTGCCAGCAGCTTACTTCCTCAGGGCGCTGAAGCTTTCTTT
>TRBJ1-2|TRBV13|TRBD1|few
CASSQEGAPNYGYTF
TGTGCCAGCAGCCAGGAGGGGGCGCCGAACTATGGCTACACCTTC